This TCR beta chain was found in a study of blood T cell repertoires in COVID-19. Study background: Samples of COVID-19 (acute and convalescent) were obtained from the United States, Italy and Spain. T cells, B-cell-depleted T cells, or PBMCs provided the cDNA or gDNA that served as material.

V was pared by 2 bases and J by 8 bases, with 5 bases of the junction left unmatched. The CDR3 has 16 amino acids. Germline V gene data show CDR1 as LGHDT and CDR2 as YNNKEL (reference sequence). Per the original data handling: Nucleated cell counts were estimated from reference gene primer amplification. Here immunoSEQ multiplex PCR was the method, and the copy in TCRdb shows in-frame clones only, minus some. V, J and clone size derive from that table, while D and trimming were established from the DNA sequence. The sample consists of approximately 140,000 clones, about 80% of them appearing once. Material for sequencing was peripheral blood. The source is a human donor in a cohort sampled during active COVID-19. The chain joins TRBV3-1 (or the pseudogene TRBV3-2) to TRBJ2-1, with 14 bases lining up with TRBD2. The CDR3: CASSQHPTSGGDEQFF. The DNA of the CDR3 is TGTGCCAGCAGCCAACATCCGACTAGCGGGGGGGATGAGCAGTTCTTC.